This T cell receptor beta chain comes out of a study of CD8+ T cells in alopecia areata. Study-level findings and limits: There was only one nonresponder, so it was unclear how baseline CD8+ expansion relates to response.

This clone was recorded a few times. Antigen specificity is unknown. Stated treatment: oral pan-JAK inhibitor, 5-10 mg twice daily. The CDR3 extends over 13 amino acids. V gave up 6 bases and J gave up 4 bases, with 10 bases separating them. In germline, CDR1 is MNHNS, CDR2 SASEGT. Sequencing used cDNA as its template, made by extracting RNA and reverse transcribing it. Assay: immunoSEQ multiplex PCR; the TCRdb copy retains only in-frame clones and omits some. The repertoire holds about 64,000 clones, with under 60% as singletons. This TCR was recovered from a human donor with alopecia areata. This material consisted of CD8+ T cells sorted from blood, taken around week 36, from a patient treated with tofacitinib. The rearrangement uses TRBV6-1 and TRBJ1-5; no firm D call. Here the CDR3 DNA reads TGTGCCAGCAGCCAACTGGGGAATCAGCCCCAGCATTTT. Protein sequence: CASSQLGNQPQHF.